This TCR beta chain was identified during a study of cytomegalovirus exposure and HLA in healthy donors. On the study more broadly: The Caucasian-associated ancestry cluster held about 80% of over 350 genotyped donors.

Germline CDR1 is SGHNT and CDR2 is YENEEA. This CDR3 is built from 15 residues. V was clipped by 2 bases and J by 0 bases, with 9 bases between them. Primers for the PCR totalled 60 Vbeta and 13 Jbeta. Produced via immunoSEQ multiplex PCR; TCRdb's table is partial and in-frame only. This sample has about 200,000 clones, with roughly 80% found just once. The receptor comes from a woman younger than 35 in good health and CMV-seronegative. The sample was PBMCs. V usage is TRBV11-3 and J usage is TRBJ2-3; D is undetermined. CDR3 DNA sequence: TGTGCCAGCAGCTTATCTCTGGGCAGCACAGATACGCAGTATTTT. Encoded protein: CASSLSLGSTDTQYF.